This TCR beta chain was captured by sequencing in a study of T cell repertoires in aging, cancer and after chemotherapy. Worth noting for this clonotype: Its cognate antigen is unknown.

TCR beta rearrangements were amplified from peripheral blood genomic DNA. Germline CDR1 MNHEY, CDR2 SMNVEV (reference sequence). The V gene lost 5 bases and the J gene lost 2 bases, with 12 bases spanning the gap. The CDR3 runs to 14 residues. A mixed TRB-A/B primer pool amplified rearranged TRB by multiplex touch-down PCR. TCRdb itself ran the multiplex PCR reads through MiXCR, one entry per CDR3 protein. The sample has 7,500 to 8,500 distinct CDR3 sequences, about 29% seen once; the top ten hold roughly 10%. Broader study findings: Median generation probability rose over the chemotherapy interval in each cancer cohort, suggesting rebound thymic output. Untreated cancer patients had significantly lower blood TCR diversity than age-matched healthy donors.

This TCR came from a human donor in good health. The genes are TRBV27 and TRBJ2-5; D might be TRBD1 (6 bases). The specimen was blood. The CDR3, as DNA: TGTGCCAGCAGTGCCACAGGGCTACAAGAGACCCAGTACTTC. Translation gives CASSATGLQETQYF.